The rows below give T cell receptor beta chains drawn from one sample of a study of blood T cell repertoires in COVID-19. Here immunoSEQ multiplex PCR was the method, and the copy in TCRdb shows in-frame clones only, minus some. This table holds approximately 180,000 clones, over 80% found once. Sequenced: peripheral blood. The receptors stem from a woman in her forties or fifties with acute or convalescent COVID-19. The CDR3 runs from the conserved cysteine through the conserved F or W.

V,CDR3
TRBV5-6,CASSLVSYEQYF
TRBV4-1,CASSQEEDSRAFF
TRBV5-1,CASVVRSVHKVGNVLTF
TRBV11-2,CASNSGLAEQETQYF
TRBV6-2/TRBV6-3,CASSYDRAHEQYF
TRBV6-5,CASSGLAGDTGELFF
TRBV24-1,CATSEFSTGGYTF
TRBV13,CASSSGKSYGYTF
TRBV6-5,CASSYSSLGGTGELFF
TRBV7-8,CASSREALRPDNEQFF
TRBV12-5,CASGLSLVPEQYF
TRBV19,CASSMSSNQPQHF
TRBV5-6,CASSFFGRQPNTEAFF
TRBV4-3,CASSQGLALNNEQFF
TRBV5-4,CASSLGTGSSYEQYF
TRBV6-5,CASSYPPGGSYTEAFF
TRBV2,CASSEDPATNEKLFF
TRBV9,CASSDGTGGNEKLFF
TRBV10-1,CASSDDRGGTGELFF
TRBV6-5,CASTETGAPPLHF
TRBV5-6,CASSLAGGTGSPLHF
TRBV2,CASREGLPSYEQYF
TRBV20-1,CSASPNRAPLQETQYF
TRBV18,CASSPLGQGAQTQYF
TRBV29-1,CSVLTGATGELFF
TRBV19,CASSKGRARGTEAFF
TRBV19,CASSVQGAGAGELFF
TRBV5-1,CASSWSGGTYNEQFF
TRBV11-2,CASSPSSYNEQFF
TRBV7-2,CASSLLAGGPSDTQYF
TRBV3-1/TRBV3-2,CASSPGQENTIYF
TRBV12-5,CASALFPLAGLETQYF
TRBV7-2,CASSESPTGGDEKLFF
TRBV5-6,CASSLVGGLNSPLHF
TRBV7-9,CASSRLVSSYEQYF
TRBV30,CAWSARTSWGDTQYF
TRBV6-6,CASSDYRVYTQYF
TRBV5-1,CASSLAQGFDMYGYTF
TRBV21-1,CASSSGSF
TRBV19,CASSDRINYEQYF
TRBV9,CASSFGLAGGEQYF
TRBV30,CAWRSREGRIDTQYF
TRBV2,CASSGRGAQGYTF
TRBV7-2,CASSPHGQLSTDTQYF
TRBV14,CASSQLRLASGTDTQYF
TRBV6-1,CASSEKSPYGTGGGDGYTF
TRBV7-2,CASSLGAGEGQFF
TRBV7-6,CASSLGAPATNEKLFF
TRBV2,CASLGRGTDTQYF
TRBV10-3,CAITTQRVGTEAFF
TRBV19,CASKREFRTDTQYF
TRBV3-1/TRBV3-2,CASSQDWADATNEKLFF
TRBV7-9,CASSSLQQGNTIYF
TRBV19,CASSIGDRGSPLHF
TRBV5-3,CARSGTGIPFF
TRBV5-4,CASSLLTNTEAFF
TRBV11-2,CASSPSDGYTF